This T cell receptor beta chain was profiled in a study of cytomegalovirus exposure and HLA in healthy donors (dated by TCRdb to 2015 to 2018). About the full investigation: According to an earlier analysis of a few hundred of the donors, 150 million to 200 million T cells yielded roughly 110 million unique TCR beta sequences and 250 to 350 Gb of sequence data. In the later analysis, no new phenotypic data were used to find candidate immune exposures; instead, reliance was placed on TCR beta sequences and their occurrence across donors. Every discovery cohort repertoire had been produced on one sequencing platform. Among roughly 400 genotyped donors of the cohort, an average of roughly 230,000 unique TCR beta nucleotide sequences was sequenced per donor, of which about 20% were non-productive. A later genetic analysis used genome-wide SNP genotypes for about three fifths of the 666 donors, treating that subset as a discovery cohort. The T cell repertoires of 666 subjects were profiled by immunosequencing and related to cytomegalovirus serostatus. To study patterns of TCR occurrence, a later analysis re-analyzed previously published TCR beta repertoires from 666 donors and added high-resolution HLA genotyping. In addition to the first cohort of 650 to 750 subjects, a separate validation cohort of approximately 130 different subjects was used. Among the roughly 380 genotyped donors, roughly 80% belonged to the genetic ancestry cluster associated with self-reported Caucasian donors. High-throughput TCR immunosequencing, statistical association of individual TCRs with disease status, and machine learning were combined to predict cytomegalovirus infection status. In an earlier analysis of several hundred of the donors, high-throughput TCR beta sequencing was used to judge whether each TCR beta V gene segment behaved as functional or pseudogenic. HLA typing included class I and class II loci at four-digit resolution. Approximately 300 gigabases of sequencing data and roughly 81 million unique TCR sequences made up an early release that covered nearly 650 HLA-typed donors. The aim of the study was to test whether cataloging public T cell receptors could identify signatures of past pathogen exposure. Typing coverage differed by locus: A, B, C, DRB1 and DQB1 were typed in roughly 620-630 donors, DQA1 in 522, DPA1 in 600 to 610, and DPB1 in 472. Because of strong linkage in the cohort, roughly five DR-DQ haplotypes were treated as single units for association and clustering. Donor age, sex, ethnicity and CMV serostatus were compiled together with the repertoire data. The paper's findings and limits, for the study overall: According to a later analysis, TCR association rates differed among HLA loci, with DRB1 alleles showing the most associated TCRs and HLA-C alleles showing the fewest. Immune exposure information for the cohort was limited to CMV serostatus. Only TCR beta chains were sequenced in this cohort, and the absence of alpha or paired-chain data limited detectable features. In both the original and validation cohorts, the classifier was reported to diagnose cytomegalovirus status with high specificity and sensitivity. Because the 87-base-pair reads could not distinguish some IMGT-functional V segments, including TRBV6-2 and TRBV6-3, those segments were excluded. The sequencing pipeline was judged likely to have produced a cluster of highly shared sequence variants as a technical artifact. Presence/absence analyses assumed roughly uniform sequencing depth across donors, an assumption that may not hold. According to a later analysis, most CMV-associated TCR beta chains appeared to be HLA-restricted, and the HLA associations seemed to be driven largely by CMV exposure. Because some donors lacked HLA typing at each locus, the association tests relied only on the typed subset. According to a later genetic analysis, donors in an Asian-associated ancestry cluster had fewer N-insertions in productive TCRs than the approximately 630-donor mean. At a false discovery rate of 0.05, a later analysis linked 15,000 to 20,000 TCR beta sequences to specific HLA alleles. About 17 rarely observed V segments, including chromosome 9 orphons, were excluded from the earlier analysis of some 590 of the donors because counts were too low. It was suggested by the authors that the approach could potentially be generalized to other disease states and immunological phenotypes. The study gave a list of about 160 TCR beta chains associated with cytomegalovirus. A later genetic analysis associated a missense DCLRE1C variant with V-gene and J-gene trimming of TCR beta chains, and an independent cohort replicated the association. A further reported finding was that TCR beta sequences accurately predicted the HLA-A and HLA-B alleles for most subjects in the first cohort. In an earlier analysis of several hundred of the donors, most TCR beta V segments were observed in productive rearrangements about 90% or about 30% of the time, broadly matching IMGT annotations. Linkage disequilibrium might explain the correlated functional status among segregating V segments, but an unknown experimental factor could not be ruled out. Strong co-occurrence of HLA alleles, especially DR and DQ, made assigning TCR associations to individual alleles difficult. A later analysis reported that several top co-occurrence clusters appeared linked to parvovirus B19, influenza, CMV and Epstein-Barr virus. Most TCR sequences were observed very rarely across donors, whereas some public TCRs were present in many individuals. Compared with equally common non-associated chains, HLA-associated TCR beta chains in a later analysis were more clonally expanded and had lower generation probabilities. A few of the identified cytomegalovirus-associated TCR beta chains were confirmed in vitro to be specific for cytomegalovirus antigens.

The cysteine opens and the phenylalanine closes a CDR3 of 15 amino acids. Only the CDR3 DNA is retained, 45 bases long and in frame from the first base. In the germline V gene, CDR1 corresponds to KGHSH and CDR2 to LQKENI. V ends up 5 bases short and J 1 base short, with an unmatched junction base count of 4. The cohort comprised some 730 healthy bone marrow donors. Cohort members were all nominally healthy when sampled, although unrecorded immune exposures were likely present. The donor tested CMV seropositive, placing the donor among the 250 to 300 seropositive members of the cohort. A peripheral blood sample was provided by each donor, and peripheral blood mononuclear cells were used for TCR beta sequencing. The Qiagen DNeasy Blood Extraction Kit was used to extract genomic DNA from the blood cell samples. On this clone: Its antigen is still unknown. Base qualities are not recorded, but no much larger clone differs from it by a single base.

The library was produced with the immunoSEQ multiplex PCR assay. The multiplex PCR relied on a mix of 60 forward primers for TCR Vbeta segments and 13 reverse primers for TCR Jbeta segments. The CDR3 region of rearranged TCR beta genes was amplified from genomic DNA with a multiplex PCR assay. The Illumina HiSeq System was used to sequence the amplified TCR beta libraries as 87-base-pair reads. The study's own analysis went as follows. A later analysis counted around 72 million unique TCR beta chains across the 670 or so repertoires, and 10 million to 12 million of these chains were shared by at least two donors. Raw reads were error-corrected and collapsed into unique sequences with a nearest-neighbor algorithm that merged closely related sequences to remove PCR and sequencing errors. CDR3 sequences were aligned to IMGT reference sequences to assign V, D and J gene segments. For a sequence to be retained, a match of at least six nucleotides to both a V gene segment and a J gene segment was required. A rearrangement counted as productive if the CDR3 had no stop codons and remained in frame with V and J, and every other rearrangement counted as non-productive. Following IMGT convention, CDR3 was defined as the stretch from the second conserved V-encoded cysteine up to the conserved J-encoded phenylalanine. In an earlier analysis of 550 to 650 of the donors, sequences lacking an unambiguous match to a single V gene segment were excluded. In an earlier analysis of approximately 590 of the donors, a V segment was called functional when productive rearrangements were above 56.7%, and segregating when the standard deviation between donors exceeded 5%. To diagnose cytomegalovirus status from the catalog of TCR beta chain sequences, a statistical classification framework was built. In a later analysis, V and J genes were assigned by comparing TCR nucleotide sequences against IMGT/GENE-DB human TR gene sequences. In a later analysis, CDR3 sequences and most-parsimonious VDJ recombination scenarios were assigned using the TCRdist pipeline. In a later analysis, every TCR beta chain was defined by the combination of its CDR3 amino acid sequence and its V-gene family, and reads without a unique V-gene family were dropped. To address suspected cross-contamination and a sequencing artifact, a later analysis removed roughly 640 highly shared, low-generation-probability nucleotide sequences. A later analysis calculated a clonal expansion index for each public chain from normalized within-repertoire ranks of inferred template counts. In a later analysis, generation probabilities were computed using a VDJ recombination model fitted to out-of-frame rearrangements, and the results were checked against IGoR. A later analysis scored TCR-TCR, TCR-HLA and TCR-CMV co-occurrence with hypergeometric tests, applying a repertoire-size bias correction to TCR pairs. False discovery rates were estimated in a later analysis by permuting HLA or CMV assignments 20 times. In a later analysis, co-occurring TCRs were grouped using DBSCAN, with TCRdist sequence similarity added in when clustering inside HLA-allele-positive subsets. Repertoires with fewer than 30,000 or more than 120,000 public chains were left out of co-occurrence clustering, as were several repertoires with anomalous nucleotide sharing. In TCRdb, the immuneACCESS table is reduced to in-frame sequences with V and J assigned. These tables do not hold every clone; where another copy was compared, an unresolved V gene accounts for under half, and the others remain unexplained. D and trimming were read from the DNA, whereas the V and J calls and clone size are those reported in that table. Present in this sample are over 100,000 clones, 82% of which were seen just once. Roughly 22% of the sample comes from the top ten.

The sample consisted of PBMCs. The rearrangement combines TRBV18 with TRBJ2-2; TRBD1 fits 7 bases in the junction. This receptor was identified in a man aged 30 to 45 in good health and CMV-seropositive. The CDR3 here reads CASSSYRGNTGELFF. The bases are TGTGCCAGCTCATCCTACAGGGGGAACACCGGGGAGCTGTTTTTT.